This T cell receptor beta chain was sequenced for a study of T cell responses to AZD1222 COVID-19 vaccine. CDR3 length equals 13 residues. Germline CDR1 and CDR2: ENHRY and SYGVKD. Trimming removed 7 bases from V and 3 bases from J, with 12 bases in between. This clone was observed once. Its antigen is still unknown. The repertoire was sequenced with immunoSEQ multiplex PCR; TCRdb's copy has only in-frame clones and lacks some. The data show about 120,000 clones, around 89% seen once. General observations from the study: Among the donors, most were white British and more were female, and clonal diversity was possibly underestimated. Unmutated variant regions are reportedly targeted by nearly half of spike-specific TCRs. Among vaccine-associated CD4 TCRs, coverage spanned spike, with dominance at 160-218 and 743-854.

The TCR originated in an adult in good health. The chain employs TRBV10-3 and TRBJ1-1, with D possibly matching TRBD1 (5 bases). Sequences were derived from peripheral blood, sampled on day 0 of AZD1222 vaccination. The CDR3 reads CAITKGQDTEAFF. The CDR3 region has the DNA TGTGCCATCACGAAGGGGCAGGACACTGAAGCTTTCTTT.